Listed below are T cell receptor beta chains from one sample, sequenced in a study of cytomegalovirus exposure and HLA in healthy donors. Method: immunoSEQ multiplex PCR; TCRdb's copy keeps in-frame clones and lacks some. The sample yields 50,000 or so clones, roughly 84% seen once. Material for sequencing was PBMCs. All receptors come from a woman under 30 in good health and CMV-seronegative. Each CDR3 is given with its conserved first and last residue.

CDR3,J,V
CASSPMGTSGSTGGDTQYF,TRBJ2-3,TRBV7-3
CASSWVGDRGAYNEQFF,TRBJ2-1,TRBV4-1
CSGSGQGAKQYF,TRBJ2-7,TRBV29-1
CASSLGGLGELFF,TRBJ2-2,TRBV11-3
CASSISGGSYNEQFF,TRBJ2-1,TRBV19
CASLPRQGANSPLHF,TRBJ1-6,TRBV28
CASSPSRVYEQYF,TRBJ2-7,TRBV6-5
CASSSRLAGTYYNEQFF,TRBJ2-1,TRBV7-6
CSVGVVAGFYNEQFF,TRBJ2-1,TRBV29-1
CAWSGGVGQNQPQHF,TRBJ1-5,TRBV30
CASSPRDRQGWDQETQYF,TRBJ2-5,TRBV7-9
CASRPVSSGGPYEQYF,TRBJ2-7,TRBV4-1
CASSSRQESEQYF,TRBJ2-7,TRBV7-6
CASSPDTVNQPQHF,TRBJ1-5,TRBV4-1
CASSLQFSGQAPISGANVLTF,TRBJ2-6,TRBV27
CASRRTGEINGYTF,TRBJ1-2,TRBV28
CASSLADSPGQGSYEQYF,TRBJ2-7,TRBV7-9
CASSELAGGPETQYF,TRBJ2-5,TRBV6-1
CASSYRGNTEAFF,TRBJ1-1,TRBV9
CASSLVLAGTGELFF,TRBJ2-2,TRBV7-2
CASLGQTNTGELFF,TRBJ2-2,TRBV28
CASSRGTGAPNEQFF,TRBJ2-1,TRBV7-7
CASTSTGNTIYF,TRBJ1-3,TRBV28
CASSFAGEDTQYF,TRBJ2-3,TRBV7-3
CASSLGTPNTEAFF,TRBJ1-1,TRBV7-6
CASSKPRGPGNTIYF,TRBJ1-3,TRBV21-1
CASSPPGGNQPQHF,TRBJ1-5,TRBV19
CATSRVQSGGYNEQFF,TRBJ2-1,TRBV15
CASSPWTGGIEIRLGNTIYF,TRBJ1-3,TRBV28
CASSLGTGEYEQYF,TRBJ2-7,TRBV5-8
CASSRGNGNYGYTF,TRBJ1-2,TRBV19
CASSLGTGTQETQYF,TRBJ2-5,TRBV7-3
CASSQEERDSYNEQFF,TRBJ2-1,TRBV4-2
CASSNPGTGVRHEQYF,TRBJ2-7,TRBV19
CASTSRGGYYNEQFF,TRBJ2-1,TRBV5-8
CASSSQGMYGYTF,TRBJ1-2,TRBV27
CASSRGTGPAGANVLTF,TRBJ2-6,TRBV19
CASSPVGGEQYF,TRBJ2-7,TRBV6-5
CASSETYNYGYTF,TRBJ1-2,TRBV6-1
CASSLRGGGEQFF,TRBJ2-1,TRBV27
CASSSSGVGETQYF,TRBJ2-5,TRBV18
CASLRDSRNSDTQYF,TRBJ2-3,TRBV21-1
CASSPLAGGYNEQFF,TRBJ2-1,TRBV6-5
CASSLLAGSNTEAFF,TRBJ1-1,TRBV5-1
CASSLRTANNNEQFF,TRBJ2-1,TRBV7-2
CSTLAPQTGELFF,TRBJ2-2,TRBV29-1
CASLLAATTYNYEQFF,TRBJ2-1,TRBV6-4
CAWARGANYGYTF,TRBJ1-2,TRBV30
CASSRGDRAMNTEAFF,TRBJ1-1,TRBV28
CASSWGGQSNTGELFF,TRBJ2-2,TRBV6-5
CASRGQGGTGELFF,TRBJ2-2,TRBV27
CASSLVQGDTQYF,TRBJ2-3,TRBV11-2
CSLRGVDEKLFF,TRBJ1-4,TRBV29-1
CASSFDPVMTQYF,TRBJ2-3,TRBV11-2
CASRNRDHGYTF,TRBJ1-2,TRBV27
CASGRTANYGYTF,TRBJ1-2,TRBV11-1
CASYLTGGTQYF,TRBJ2-3,TRBV28
CASRRSSYEQYF,TRBJ2-7,TRBV27
CASSLWTQGVRNTEAFF,TRBJ1-1,TRBV28